The sequence of this T cell receptor beta chain was determined in a study of shared clonotypes between healthy human individuals. This clone was counted a single time. Germline lookup yields CDR1 SGHTA and CDR2 FQGNSA. The CDR3 length is 15 residues. V shed 5 bases and J 4 bases; nucleotides not matched to a gene: 7. Here immunoSEQ multiplex PCR was the method, and the copy in TCRdb shows in-frame clones only, minus some. The sample comprises 1.4 million to 1.5 million clones, approximately 97% of which are singletons, and about 1.2% rests with the top ten. The material sequenced was naive CD4+ T cells sorted from blood. The subset is: CD45RA+ positively selected. The TCR sequence derives from a man aged 30 to 39 in good health. The rearrangement uses TRBV7-2 and TRBJ2-1; TRBD2 matches at 8 bases. CDR3 sequence (DNA): TGTGCCAGCAGCCTGGAGCGGGAGAAGTACAATGAGCAGTTCTTC. It encodes CASSLEREKYNEQFF. The full variable domain, its missing parts supplied by reference TRBV7-2 and TRBJ2-1, is GAGVSQSPSNKVTEKGKDVELRCDPISGHTALYWYRQSLGQGLEFLIYFQGNSAPDKSGLPSDRFSAERTGGSVSTLTIQRTQQEDSAVYLCASSLEREKYNEQFFGPGTRLTVL.